The 27 T cell receptor beta chains below all came from one sample that was sequenced in a study of blood T cell repertoires in COVID-19. Here immunoSEQ multiplex PCR was the method, and the copy in TCRdb shows in-frame clones only, minus some. The sample comprises about 130,000 clones, roughly four fifths of which are singletons, and around a tenth rests with the top ten. Sequencing was done on a sample of peripheral blood. The receptor set was obtained from a middle-aged man with active or convalescent COVID-19.

The chain is built from TRBV6-5 and TRBJ2-7, with 10 bases matching TRBD1. The V segment lost 5 bases and the J segment 6 bases; nucleotides outside the gene matches: 10. CDR1 and CDR2 from the germline V gene are MNHEY and SVGAGI. The CDR3 spans 15 residues. The CDR3 DNA reads TGTGCCAGCAGTCCTACCATGACAGGGGGCTCCGAGCAGTACTTC. This encodes CASSPTMTGGSEQYF.

The rearrangement uses TRBV6-4 and TRBJ1-5, with D perhaps matching TRBD1 (6 bases). V was shortened by 7 bases and J by 5 bases, with 12 bases between the two germline ends. This CDR3 has 13 amino acids. Germline CDR1 MRHNA, CDR2 SNTAGT. The chain's CDR3 is CASNRTDDQPQHF. As DNA, the CDR3 is TGTGCCAGCAACCGGACAGACGATCAGCCCCAGCATTTT.

The gene calls are TRBV5-1 and TRBJ2-3; D may be TRBD2 (7 bases). CDR1 and CDR2 (germline): SGHRS, YFSETQ. Trimming removed 0 bases at V and 2 bases at J, with 16 bases between. There are 17 residues in the CDR3. The CDR3 bases are TGCGCCAGCAGCTTGGATGGGGGGGCGGCCCTCACAGATACGCAGTATTTT. Its translation: CASSLDGGAALTDTQYF.

This clone occurred once. This chain uses TRBV5-5 with TRBJ1-5; 7 bases agree with TRBD1. Trimming cost V 0 bases and J 1 base; bases outside gene matches: 1. The CDR3 totals 15 residues. Germline-derived CDR1 and CDR2 are SGHKS and YYEKEE (reference sequence). CDR3 nucleotides: TGTGCCAGCAGCTTGGAGGGGGCGAGCAATCAGCCCCAGCATTTT. Amino acids: CASSLEGASNQPQHF.

This chain links TRBV20-1 with TRBJ1-2; D not resolved. The CDR3 totals 10 residues. Germline V lookup: CDR1 DFQATT, CDR2 SNEGSKA (reference sequence). The CDR3 DNA is TGCGGAGACGGCAGTTATGGCTACACCTTC. This translates into CGDGSYGYTF.

The chain couples TRBV10-3 to TRBJ2-7; 10 positions match TRBD1. The junction had 7 bases not matched to a gene; V was cut back by 4 bases and J by 1 base. CDR1 is ENHRY, CDR2 SYGVKD, per germline. CDR3 length equals 16 residues. CDR3 loop: CAISGEGQGTSYEQYF. CDR3 sequence (DNA): TGTGCCATCAGTGGGGAGGGACAGGGGACATCCTACGAGCAGTACTTC.

This clone showed up just a few times. This chain joins TRBV12-3 or TRBV12-4 and TRBJ1-2; perhaps TRBD1 as D (6 bases). V was cut by 6 bases and J by 6 bases, with 14 bases left in between. This CDR3 comprises 13 residues. The CDR3 loop reads CASSRTAAHGYTF. In nucleotides, the CDR3 is TGTGCCAGCAGCCGGACAGCGGCCCATGGCTACACCTTC.

V is TRBV9 and J is TRBJ2-4, with D uncertain. V was shortened by 2 bases and J by 5 bases, with 17 bases between the two germline ends. The CDR3 consists of 16 residues. Germline-derived CDR1 and CDR2 are SGDLS and YYNGEE. The CDR3 loop reads CASSVSSSFFENIQYF. The DNA of the CDR3 is TGTGCCAGCAGCGTCAGTTCTAGTTTTTTCGAAAACATTCAGTACTTC.

The chain recombines TRBV5-1 with TRBJ1-6; D is ambiguous. The length of the CDR3 is 15 residues. Trimming left V 3 bases short and J 3 bases short, with 10 bases between. The germline gives CDR1 SGHRS, CDR2 YFSETQ. The CDR3 DNA is TGCGCCAGCAGCTCTGATGGCGGCTATAATTCACCCCTCCACTTT. Translation: CASSSDGGYNSPLHF.

This chain joins TRBV12-5 and TRBJ2-1, with 11 positions matching TRBD1. The CDR3 sequence is 15 residues long. Germline-derived CDR1 and CDR2 are LGHNT and FRNRAP. J was trimmed by 7 bases and V by 5 bases; bases with no gene match: 7. CDR3 sequence: CASGPDRGPRNEQFF. The CDR3 DNA follows: TGTGCTAGTGGTCCGGACAGGGGGCCAAGGAATGAGCAGTTCTTC.

The chain carries TRBV11-2 and TRBJ1-2; 7 bases are shared with TRBD1. CDR1 SGHAT and CDR2 FQNNGV come from the germline V gene. The V segment lost 0 bases and the J segment 8 bases; nucleotides outside the gene matches: 3. The CDR3 length is 13 residues. The CDR3 reads CASSLEPGGGYTF. DNA of the CDR3: TGTGCCAGCAGCTTAGAACCAGGGGGAGGCTACACCTTC.

The chain carries TRBV18 and TRBJ2-5, with D perhaps TRBD2 (6 bases). Germline CDR1 reads KGHSH; CDR2 reads LQKENI. V lost 2 bases and J 5 bases, leaving 12 bases between the germline ends. The CDR3 has 14 residues. The CDR3 nucleotides read TGTGCCAGCTCACCATCCGCGGGGCTGGAGACCCAGTACTTC. Protein sequence: CASSPSAGLETQYF. The full variable domain, with the rest looked up from reference TRBV18 and TRBJ2-5, is NAGVMQNPRHLVRRRGQEARLRCSPMKGHSHVYWYRQLPEEGLKFMVYLQKENIIDESGMPKERFSAEFPKEGPSILRIQQVVRGDSAAYFCASSPSAGLETQYFGPGTRLLVL.

This clone has a handful of counts. The chain couples TRBV14 to TRBJ2-7; D gene ambiguous. CDR1 and CDR2 from the germline V gene are SGHDN and FVKESK. This CDR3 comprises 12 residues. Trimming took 0 bases from V and 5 from J, leaving 5 bases between them. CDR3 sequence: CASSQDPDEQYF. The CDR3, as DNA: TGTGCCAGCAGCCAAGATCCGGACGAGCAGTACTTC.

This chain joins TRBV4-3 and TRBJ1-4; the D gene is possibly TRBD1 (6 bases). The CDR3 contains 18 residues. The germline V gene has CDR1 LGHNA and CDR2 YSLEER. Trimming took off 2 bases at V and 10 bases at J, with 26 bases between the two ends. For the CDR3, the DNA is TGCGCCAGCAGCCAACAGATCCCAACGGGGGGCGATTGGGGAAAACTGTTTTTT. Residues: CASSQQIPTGGDWGKLFF.

The chain recombines TRBV14 with TRBJ1-2; 7 nucleotides match TRBD1. CDR3 length: 13 residues. Per germline, CDR1 SGHDN and CDR2 FVKESK. The trim removed 1 base at V and 10 bases at J, leaving 6 bases unmatched. The CDR3 DNA reads as TGTGCCAGCAGCCAAGGTCTGGGGACAGTCTACACCTTC. This encodes CASSQGLGTVYTF.

The chain carries TRBV7-7 and TRBJ2-3; 9 bases are a match to TRBD2. The CDR3 spans 15 residues. The ends lost 6 bases at V and 3 bases at J; junction bases unmatched: 7. Germline loops: CDR1 SSHAT, CDR2 FNYEAQ (reference sequence). This chain's CDR3 is CASSRGGGGTDTQYF. The CDR3 coding sequence is TGTGCCAGCAGTCGTGGCGGGGGGGGAACAGATACGCAGTATTTT. The full variable domain, its missing parts supplied by reference TRBV7-7 and TRBJ2-3, is GAGVSQSPRYKVTKRGQDVTLRCDPISSHATLYWYQQALGQGPEFLTYFNYEAQPDKSGLPSDRFSAERPEGSISTLTIQRTEQRDSAMYRCASSRGGGGTDTQYFGPGTRLTVL.

This chain uses TRBV19 with TRBJ2-7; weak D call: TRBD1 (6 bases). From germline, CDR1 is LNHDA and CDR2 SQIVND (reference sequence). This CDR3 spans 15 amino acids. The V gene lost 3 bases and the J gene lost 0 bases, with 12 bases spanning the gap. Written as DNA, the CDR3 is TGTGCCAGTAGTATGACAGGAAAGAACTCCTACGAGCAGTACTTC. It codes for CASSMTGKNSYEQYF. The variable domain in full, completed from reference TRBV19 and TRBJ2-7, reads DGGITQSPKYLFRKEGQNVTLSCEQNLNHDAMYWYRQDPGQGLRLIYYSQIVNDFQKGDIAEGYSVSREKKESFPLTVTSAQKNPTAFYLCASSMTGKNSYEQYFGPGTRLTVT.

V is TRBV19 and J is TRBJ1-2; 9 nucleotides align to TRBD1. The germline gives CDR1 LNHDA, CDR2 SQIVND (reference sequence). The CDR3 is 17 amino acids. With 1 base clipped from V and 4 bases from J, the junction kept 10 bases outside the gene matches. The CDR3 DNA sequence: TGTGCCAGTAGTATAGTTGGGACAGGGATCAGTCGCTATGGCTACACCTTC. This codes for CASSIVGTGISRYGYTF.

In this sample, this clone turned up many times. The chain combines TRBV6-5 with TRBJ2-7, with D unresolved. CDR3 size: 14 residues. The germline V gene has CDR1 MNHEY and CDR2 SVGAGI. V lost 6 bases to trimming and J lost 7 bases, with 19 bases between them. CDR3 sequence (DNA): TGTGCCAGCAGCCGCCCGACGGCGTTGAGGGAGCAGTACTTC. Amino acids: CASSRPTALREQYF.

J is TRBJ1-5 and V is TRBV19, with D tentatively TRBD1 (5 bases). This CDR3 has 16 amino acids. Germline assignment: CDR1 LNHDA and CDR2 SQIVND (reference sequence). V lost 8 bases, J lost 0 bases, and 17 bases lay in between. This CDR3 is CASEVGPTYSNQPQHF. CDR3 DNA: TGTGCCAGTGAAGTGGGGCCAACCTATAGCAATCAGCCCCAGCATTTT.

V is TRBV19 and J is TRBJ1-5, with 9 nucleotides matching TRBD1. The CDR3 is made up of 18 amino acids. Germline CDR1 and CDR2: LNHDA and SQIVND (reference sequence). Trimming removed 5 bases from V and 0 bases from J; junction bases left unmatched: 11. CDR3 amino acids: CASSSRDRALVSNQPQHF. CDR3 sequence (DNA): TGTGCCAGTAGTTCCAGGGACAGGGCTCTTGTTAGCAATCAGCCCCAGCATTTT.

Concerning this clone: Mismatch with germline at one junction end may stem from a read error. In DNA form, the CDR3 reads TGTGCCATCAGTGAGTCGCCGGAGACAGGGGAACTCTTC. Amino acid sequence: CAISESPETGELF. V usage is TRBV10-3 and J usage is TRBJ2-1; TRBD1 matches at 8 bases. The CDR3 runs to 13 residues. Germline CDR1 ENHRY, CDR2 SYGVKD.

This clone has more than one count but fewer than ten. The V call is TRBV2, the J call TRBJ2-7, with 16 bases matching TRBD2. J lost 2 bases, V lost 0 bases, and 4 bases had no gene match. Germline CDR1 is SNHLY and CDR2 is FYNNEI. CDR3 length equals 18 residues. In nucleotides, the CDR3 is TGTGCCAGCAGTGAAGCCACGGGACTAGCGGGGGGGACCTACGAGCAGTACTTC. Protein: CASSEATGLAGGTYEQYF.

CDR3 loop: CASSSVGSGAGELFF. The CDR3 region has the DNA TGTGCCAGCAGTTCCGTCGGTAGCGGGGCCGGGGAGCTGTTTTTT. V and J are TRBV6-5 and TRBJ2-2; 8 nucleotides align to TRBD2. This CDR3 is built from 15 residues. With 4 bases clipped from V and 6 bases from J, the junction kept 7 bases outside the gene matches. Looked up from germline, CDR1 is MNHEY and CDR2 is SVGAGI.

The gene calls are TRBV5-1 and TRBJ1-1; possible D gene TRBD1, 5 bases. Germline loops: CDR1 SGHRS, CDR2 YFSETQ. The CDR3 consists of 13 residues. Trimming stripped 3 bases from V and 6 bases from J, with 12 bases between. CDR3 region: CASSSDWDSEAFF. The CDR3 DNA reads as TGCGCCAGCAGCTCGGACTGGGACTCTGAAGCTTTCTTT.

Details on this clone: In the same sample, other DNA sequences code for this CDR3. The rearrangement uses TRBV4-1 and TRBJ2-3; D possibly corresponds to TRBD1 (5 bases). Germline loops: CDR1 MGHRA, CDR2 YSYEKL. Between the trimmed V and J ends, which lost 0 bases and 0 bases, there was a span of 7 bases. The length of the CDR3 is 15 residues. The CDR3: CASSQDPGSTDTQYF. Here the CDR3 DNA reads TGCGCCAGCAGCCAAGACCCAGGGAGCACAGATACGCAGTATTTT.

The CDR3 DNA follows: TGTGCCAGCAGACCACAATACGGGAGTGGAAAACTGTTTTTT. As protein: CASRPQYGSGKLFF. The V gene is TRBV6-6, the J gene TRBJ1-4; D is ambiguous. The CDR3 totals 14 residues. In germline, CDR1 is MNHNY, CDR2 SVGAGI (reference sequence). V was pared by 6 bases and J by 10 bases, with 18 bases between.